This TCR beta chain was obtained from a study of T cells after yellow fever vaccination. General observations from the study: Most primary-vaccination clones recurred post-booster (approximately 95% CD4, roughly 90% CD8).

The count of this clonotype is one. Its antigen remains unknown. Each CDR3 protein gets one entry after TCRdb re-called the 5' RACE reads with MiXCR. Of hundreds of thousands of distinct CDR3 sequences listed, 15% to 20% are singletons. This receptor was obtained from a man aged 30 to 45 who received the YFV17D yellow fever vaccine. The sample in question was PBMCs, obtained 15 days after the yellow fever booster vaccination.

Written as DNA, the CDR3 is TGTGCCAGCAGCTTAGTTTCGGGAGATCACAATGAGCAGTTCTTC. It translates to CASSLVSGDHNEQFF. This chain uses TRBV7-2 with TRBJ2-1; tentative D call: TRBD2 (6 bases). The germline CDR1 and CDR2 sequences are SGHTA and FQGNSA. The CDR3 runs 15 residues. The V and J ends lost 1 base and 5 bases respectively, with 12 bases between them.